This passage covers 22 T cell receptor beta chains from one sample sequenced in a study of blood T cell repertoires in COVID-19. Clones were read by immunoSEQ multiplex PCR, and TCRdb kept only the in-frame ones, dropping some. The repertoire includes some 300,000 clones, around 81% of them detected once, and less than 4.5% sits in the top ten. Sequencing was carried out using peripheral blood. These receptors all come from a woman in her forties or fifties with active or convalescent COVID-19.

This clone was detected once. The chain is built from TRBV7-2 and TRBJ2-1, with 7 bases that match TRBD2. J lost 1 base, V lost 6 bases, and 9 bases had no gene match. Germline V gene data show CDR1 as SGHTA and CDR2 as FQGNSA. The CDR3 has 16 residues. CDR3 sequence (DNA): TGTGCCAGCAGTCGTCCAGGACTAGGTTCCTACAATGAGCAGTTCTTC. Protein: CASSRPGLGSYNEQFF.

This chain connects TRBV4-1 to TRBJ1-4; D remains unclear. In germline, CDR1 is MGHRA, CDR2 YSYEKL. This CDR3 comprises 16 residues. V lost 3 bases to trimming and J lost 4 bases, with 15 bases between them. The CDR3 nucleotides are TGCGCCAGCAGCCACCTGGGCCGGAGGGATAATGAAAAACTGTTTTTT. This encodes CASSHLGRRDNEKLFF.

This clone was detected a few times. The rearrangement uses TRBV6-5 and TRBJ1-2, with D possibly TRBD1 on 6 matching bases. Germline V gene sequence: CDR1 MNHEY, CDR2 SVGAGI. This CDR3 region has 15 residues. V gave up 5 bases and J gave up 4 bases, with 17 bases separating them. The CDR3 sequence: CASSNAALGAYGYTF. The DNA of the CDR3 is TGTGCCAGCAGTAACGCCGCCCTGGGGGCCTATGGCTACACCTTC.

This clone was counted between two and nine times. In nucleotides, the CDR3 is TGTGCCAGCAGCTTAGGACAGAGTAATCAGCCCCAGCATTTT. Amino acids: CASSLGQSNQPQHF. The chain recombines TRBV7-9 with TRBJ1-5; TRBD1 might be the D (5 bases). Trimming shortened V by 1 base and J by 4 bases, and 8 bases separated the two germline ends. Germline V gene data show CDR1 as SEHNR and CDR2 as FQNEAQ (reference sequence). The CDR3 is 14 amino acids.

The gene calls are TRBV25-1 and TRBJ2-1, with 10 bases aligning to TRBD2. This CDR3 has 15 residues. Looked up from germline, CDR1 is MGHDK and CDR2 is SYGVNS. J lost 7 bases, V lost 3 bases, and 6 bases had no gene match. In nucleotides, the CDR3 is TGTGCCAGCAGTGACAGAGCGGGAGGGAGGAATGAGCAGTTCTTC. Protein: CASSDRAGGRNEQFF.

The gene calls are TRBV10-3 and TRBJ2-6, with TRBD1 as a possible D gene (5 bases). V lost 6 bases to trimming and J lost 0 bases, with 9 bases between them. The CDR3 spans 15 residues. CDR1 is ENHRY and CDR2 is SYGVKD in the germline V gene. This CDR3 is CAIRDDSSGANVLTF. The CDR3 nucleotides are TGTGCCATCAGGGACGACAGCTCTGGGGCCAACGTCCTGACTTTC.

This clone has more than one count but fewer than ten. The chain is built from TRBV3-1 (or the pseudogene TRBV3-2) and TRBJ1-2; possibly TRBD1 for D (6 bases). The V end was cut by 4 bases, the J end by 2 bases, with 8 bases between. The CDR3 is made up of 13 amino acids. The germline gives CDR1 LGHDT, CDR2 YNNKEL (reference sequence). CDR3 sequence: CASSRGQNYGYTF. The CDR3 bases are TGTGCCAGCAGCCGAGGACAGAACTATGGCTACACCTTC.

The chain couples TRBV4-1 to TRBJ2-7; D call uncertain. The germline V and J ends were trimmed by 1 base and 2 bases, with 9 bases remaining between them. There are 14 residues in the CDR3. From germline, CDR1 is MGHRA and CDR2 YSYEKL. CDR3 coding DNA: TGCGCCAGCAGCCAAGTCCACCCTACCTACGAGCAGTACTTC. This encodes CASSQVHPTYEQYF.

The chain employs TRBV29-1 and TRBJ2-2; TRBD2 is a possible D gene (5 bases). Germline-derived CDR1 and CDR2 are SQVTM and ANQGSEA. Trimming left V 4 bases short and J 4 bases short, with 13 bases between. This CDR3 is built from 14 residues. As DNA, the CDR3 is TGCAGCGTTGGGAACGGGGTGCGCACCGGGGAGCTGTTTTTT. As protein: CSVGNGVRTGELFF.

This chain joins TRBV3-1 (or the pseudogene TRBV3-2) and TRBJ1-2, with 7 bases lining up with TRBD1. The CDR3 loop spans 15 amino acids. Trimming removed 0 bases from V and 6 bases from J; junction bases left unmatched: 7. CDR1 and CDR2 (germline): LGHDT, YNNKEL (reference sequence). This chain's CDR3 is CASSQDTRGRNGYTF. In DNA form, the CDR3 reads TGTGCCAGCAGCCAAGATACAAGGGGGCGGAATGGCTACACCTTC.

The chain employs TRBV18 and TRBJ1-1; D is unclear. Per germline, CDR1 KGHSH and CDR2 LQKENI. This CDR3 comprises 17 residues. Between the trimmed V and J ends, which lost 1 base and 1 base, there was a span of 16 bases. The CDR3 DNA sequence: TGTGCCAGCTCACCACTCCCCCTAGCGGGTGGGAACACTGAAGCTTTCTTT. Residues: CASSPLPLAGGNTEAFF.

CDR3 in amino acids: CASSPSGGSTEAFF. The CDR3 coding sequence is TGTGCCAGCAGCCCCTCAGGGGGGAGCACTGAAGCTTTCTTT. The rearrangement uses TRBV7-9 and TRBJ1-1, with TRBD1 matching over 7 bases. Trimming removed 5 bases from V and 4 bases from J; junction bases left unmatched: 7. The V gene's germline CDR1 is SEHNR and CDR2 FQNEAQ (reference sequence). The length of the CDR3 is 14 residues. Drawing the rest from reference TRBV7-9 and TRBJ1-1, the complete variable domain is DTGVSQNPRHKITKRGQNVTFRCDPISEHNRLYWYRQTLGQGPEFLTYFQNEAQLEKSRLLSDRFSAERPKGSFSTLEIQRTEQGDSAMYLCASSPSGGSTEAFFGQGTRLTVV.

This rearrangement joins TRBV20-1 to TRBJ2-5; TRBD2 is a possible D gene (6 bases). Per germline, CDR1 DFQATT and CDR2 SNEGSKA (reference sequence). The CDR3 loop spans 12 amino acids. The V gene lost 6 bases and the J gene lost 5 bases, with 13 bases spanning the gap. The CDR3 region has the DNA TGCAGTGCCAGTGTGGGGAGGGAGACCCAGTACTTC. Translated: CSASVGRETQYF.

The chain joins TRBV6-5 to TRBJ1-2; 10 bases agree with TRBD1. CDR1 is MNHEY, CDR2 SVGAGI, per germline. J lost 4 bases, V lost 4 bases, and 6 bases had no gene match. CDR3 length equals 15 residues. The CDR3 DNA sequence: TGTGCCAGCAGTTTCCAGACAGGGGGCGTCTATGGCTACACCTTC. Its protein is CASSFQTGGVYGYTF.

The chain carries TRBV12-2 and TRBJ2-5; TRBD2 reflects the table's D call only, with no check against the DNA. TRBV12-2 has pseudogene status. This CDR3 comprises 20 residues. The DNA for the CDR3 is TGTGCAAGTCGGCGTACCGGGACTAGCGGGAGGGCCGCCATCCAAGAGACCCAGTACTTC. This sequence encodes CASRRTGTSGRAAIQETQYF.

This clone turned up a few times. V usage is TRBV5-1 and J usage is TRBJ2-7; no reliable D call. This CDR3 contains 15 residues. Germline-derived CDR1 and CDR2 are SGHRS and YFSETQ. V lost 3 bases and J 4 bases, leaving 17 bases between the germline ends. The CDR3 is CASSSTPAGTYEQYF. CDR3 sequence (DNA): TGCGCCAGCAGCTCTACCCCGGCAGGAACATACGAGCAGTACTTC.

The chain recombines TRBV7-3 with TRBJ2-1; 9 positions agree with TRBD2. This CDR3 has 18 amino acids. The germline CDR1 and CDR2 sequences are SGHTA and FQGTGA. V lost 1 base and J lost 2; bases outside the gene matches: 9. CDR3 residues: CASSLIGGAGGTYNEQFF. Written as DNA, the CDR3 is TGTGCCAGCAGCTTAATCGGAGGAGCGGGAGGAACCTACAATGAGCAGTTCTTC.

J is TRBJ2-2 and V is TRBV19; D might be TRBD2 (6 bases). CDR3 length: 13 amino acids. V was trimmed by 8 bases and J by 1 base, leaving 8 bases between them. Germline CDR1 reads LNHDA; CDR2 reads SQIVND (reference sequence). This CDR3 reads CASAGRNTGELFF. The CDR3 DNA is TGTGCCAGTGCGGGACGGAACACCGGGGAGCTGTTTTTT.

This clone was detected only once. The chain uses TRBV6-5 and TRBJ2-7; the match to TRBD2 covers 10 bases. The CDR3 contains 15 residues. V lost 6 bases and J lost 2; bases outside the gene matches: 7. Germline V gives CDR1 MNHEY, CDR2 SVGAGI. CDR3 DNA sequence: TGTGCCAGCAGACCACTAGCGGGAAGACCCTACGAGCAGTACTTC. It encodes CASRPLAGRPYEQYF.

The chain carries TRBV15 and TRBJ1-5, with no clear D. The CDR3 has 17 amino acids. V was pared by 0 bases and J by 2 bases, with 14 bases between. CDR1 is LNHNV and CDR2 is YYDKDF in the germline V gene (reference sequence). CDR3 nucleotide sequence: TGTGCCACCAGCAGAGATCTGTCGGGTTCGGGCAATCAGCCCCAGCATTTT. It yields the protein CATSRDLSGSGNQPQHF. Full variable domain (missing parts from reference TRBV15 and TRBJ1-5): DAMVIQNPRYQVTQFGKPVTLSCSQTLNHNVMYWYQQKSSQAPKLLFHYYDKDFNNEADTPDNFQSRRPNTSFCFLDIRSPGLGDTAMYLCATSRDLSGSGNQPQHFGDGTRLSIL.

V gene TRBV10-3 combines with J gene TRBJ1-2; D is uncertain. This CDR3 region has 14 residues. CDR1 and CDR2 from the germline V gene are ENHRY and SYGVKD. V was cut by 3 bases and J by 7 bases, with 15 bases left in between. The CDR3: CAISEGIGPTGYTF. The CDR3 DNA is TGTGCCATCAGTGAAGGAATTGGGCCCACTGGCTACACCTTC.

J is TRBJ2-1 and V is TRBV2; 8 bases are shared with TRBD2. In germline, CDR1 is SNHLY, CDR2 FYNNEI. The CDR3 contains 15 residues. The V segment lost 4 bases and the J segment 7 bases; nucleotides outside the gene matches: 9. In nucleotides, the CDR3 is TGTGCCAGCAGTGTTGACGGGAGGGCCGTGAATGAGCAGTTCTTC. Translation gives CASSVDGRAVNEQFF.